The 18 T cell receptor beta chains below all came from one sample that was sequenced in a study of cytomegalovirus exposure and HLA in healthy donors. 13 Jbeta primers and 60 Vbeta primers were used for the PCR. Here immunoSEQ multiplex PCR was the method, and the copy in TCRdb shows in-frame clones only, minus some. The sample lists about 260,000 clones, under 80% seen once, with 2% to 2.5% in the top ten. The sequencing sample was made of PBMCs. These receptors came from a female donor in good health and CMV-seronegative.

This clone was seen just once. This chain joins TRBV5-1 and TRBJ2-7, with 7 positions matching TRBD2. The germline gives CDR1 SGHRS, CDR2 YFSETQ. Trimming removed 4 bases from V and 2 bases from J; junction bases left unmatched: 12. The CDR3 is 16 amino acids. The CDR3 sequence is CASSKSGTTYPYEQYF. CDR3 DNA: TGCGCCAGCAGCAAATCCGGGACTACCTACCCCTACGAGCAGTACTTC.

The chain has TRBV21-1 and TRBJ2-7; TRBD1 was called by the table and not checked on the DNA. TRBV21-1 is classified as a pseudogene. The CDR3 spans 18 residues. CDR3 loop: CASSKRGNVYLPSYEQYF. The CDR3 region has the DNA TGTGCCAGCAGCAAAAGGGGAAACGTCTATCTTCCCTCCTACGAGCAGTACTTC.

This clone was picked up a small number of times. The chain employs TRBV5-6 and TRBJ2-7, with 12 positions matching TRBD2. This CDR3 region has 16 residues. V lost 1 base and J lost 5; bases outside the gene matches: 7. Germline CDR1 and CDR2: SGHDT and YYEEEE. This CDR3 is CASSLRNRLAGDEQYF. Here the CDR3 DNA reads TGTGCCAGCAGCTTGAGGAACAGACTAGCGGGAGACGAGCAGTACTTC.

In this sample, this clone turned up a few times. The J gene is TRBJ2-5, the V gene TRBV19, with D maybe TRBD2 (6 bases). Germline loops: CDR1 LNHDA, CDR2 SQIVND (reference sequence). This CDR3 has 15 residues. V lost 5 bases, J lost 2 bases, and 15 bases lay in between. The CDR3 loop is CASSPRDGRQETQYF. The CDR3 nucleotides are TGTGCCAGTAGTCCCCGGGACGGGAGACAAGAGACCCAGTACTTC.

This clone turned up a few times. The V gene is TRBV4-2, the J gene TRBJ2-7; TRBD2 matches at 11 bases. V shed 4 bases and J 1 base; nucleotides not matched to a gene: 6. The V gene's germline CDR1 is LGHNA and CDR2 YNFKEQ. CDR3 length: 16 residues. CDR3 DNA sequence: TGTGCCAGCAGCCGGCCACTAGCGGGAGCGTCCTACGAGCAGTACTTC. Amino acid sequence: CASSRPLAGASYEQYF.

This clone was counted only a few times. The V call is TRBV7-8, the J call TRBJ2-3, with 12 bases identical to TRBD2. V lost 4 bases and J lost 2; bases outside the gene matches: 4. The CDR3 loop spans 16 amino acids. The V gene's germline CDR1 is SGHVS and CDR2 FQNEAQ. For the CDR3, the DNA is TGTGCCAGCAGCTCCAGGACTAGCGGGAACACAGATACGCAGTATTTT. It codes for CASSSRTSGNTDTQYF.

The chain has TRBV28 and TRBJ1-4, with D perhaps TRBD1 (6 bases). The CDR3 has 16 amino acids. Per germline, CDR1 MDHEN and CDR2 SYDVKM. The V and J ends lost 2 bases and 0 bases respectively, with 10 bases between them. The CDR3 spells CASSLTGHATNEKLFF. CDR3 nucleotide sequence: TGTGCCAGCAGTTTAACAGGGCATGCAACTAATGAAAAACTGTTTTTT.

The rearrangement uses TRBV7-2 and TRBJ1-2; TRBD1 is a possible D gene (6 bases). The CDR3 is made up of 15 amino acids. Germline CDR1 is SGHTA and CDR2 is FQGNSA. Trimming removed 1 base at V and 5 bases at J, with 14 bases between. CDR3 sequence reads: CASSLDRDLLYGYTF. CDR3 nucleotide sequence: TGTGCCAGCAGCTTAGACAGGGACCTTCTATATGGCTACACCTTC. The whole variable domain, remainder taken from reference TRBV7-2 and TRBJ1-2, is GAGVSQSPSNKVTEKGKDVELRCDPISGHTALYWYRQSLGQGLEFLIYFQGNSAPDKSGLPSDRFSAERTGGSVSTLTIQRTQQEDSAVYLCASSLDRDLLYGYTFGSGTRLTVV.

V gene TRBV7-2 combines with J gene TRBJ2-5; 9 bases align to TRBD2. The J segment lost 4 bases and the V segment lost 5 bases, leaving 8 bases of the junction unmatched. This CDR3 is built from 15 residues. Germline V gene sequence: CDR1 SGHTA, CDR2 FQGNSA. CDR3 bases: TGTGCCAGCAGCCACGATAGCGGGAGCCCAGAGACCCAGTACTTC. Translated, it gives CASSHDSGSPETQYF.

This clone was seen only once. The chain employs TRBV7-9 and TRBJ1-1; tentatively, D is TRBD1 (5 bases). The CDR3 runs 16 residues. Germline V gene lookup returns CDR1 SEHNR and CDR2 FQNEAQ (reference sequence). V shed 5 bases and J shed 1 base, with 17 bases lying between them. CDR3 sequence: CASSPIEIGENTEAFF. The CDR3 DNA is TGTGCCAGCAGCCCAATCGAGATAGGGGAGAACACTGAAGCTTTCTTT.

The chain uses TRBV5-1 and TRBJ2-2, with 8 bases matching TRBD1. From germline, CDR1 is SGHRS and CDR2 YFSETQ. This CDR3 is built from 13 residues. Trimming took 4 bases from V and 6 from J; bases not matched to a gene: 2. The CDR3 here is CASSADRAGELFF. CDR3 in DNA: TGCGCCAGCAGCGCGGACAGGGCCGGGGAGCTGTTTTTT.

This sequence joins TRBV12-5 and TRBJ2-3; 13 bases align to TRBD2. Per germline, CDR1 LGHNT and CDR2 FRNRAP. The J segment lost 3 bases and the V segment lost 0 bases, leaving 15 bases of the junction unmatched. This CDR3 comprises 21 residues. In DNA form, the CDR3 reads TGTGCTAGTGGTTTGGTGTCGCCCCTACTAGCGGGAGGGCAGCCGACAGATACGCAGTATTTT. As protein: CASGLVSPLLAGGQPTDTQYF.

The chain employs TRBV28 and TRBJ2-1; 8 bases are a match to TRBD2. The CDR3 has 18 amino acids. V lost 3 bases to trimming and J lost 6 bases; unmatched junction nucleotides: 16. Per the germline V gene, CDR1 is MDHEN and CDR2 is SYDVKM. The CDR3 coding sequence is TGTGCCAGCAGTTTTGCTTTCGGCGAGCGGGAGTTCTCCAATGAGCAGTTCTTC. Its translation is CASSFAFGEREFSNEQFF.

The CDR3 here is CAWSIDRRNSPLHF. The CDR3 DNA sequence: TGTGCCTGGAGTATTGACAGACGTAATTCACCCCTCCACTTT. This chain connects TRBV30 to TRBJ1-6; D might be TRBD1 (5 bases). The CDR3 consists of 14 residues. Germline lookup yields CDR1 GTSNPN and CDR2 SVGIG (reference sequence). With 2 bases removed from V and 6 bases from J, the gap between germline ends came to 11 bases.

The chain employs TRBV5-4 and TRBJ2-7; no clear D. The CDR3 has 13 residues. Looked up from germline, CDR1 is SGHNT and CDR2 is YYREEE (reference sequence). V dropped 4 bases and J dropped 2 bases, with 10 bases sitting between them. The CDR3 DNA reads as TGTGCCAGCAGCCCCGGTTCGGCCTACGAGCAGTACTTC. Its translation: CASSPGSAYEQYF.

The V and J genes are TRBV18 and TRBJ1-2, with 7 bases fitting TRBD1. V gave up 3 bases and J gave up 8 bases; unmatched junction bases: 15. Germline V gene lookup returns CDR1 KGHSH and CDR2 LQKENI. This CDR3 spans 16 amino acids. CDR3 in amino acids: CASSPIIWTGLRGYTF. CDR3 nucleotide sequence: TGTGCCAGCTCACCCATAATTTGGACAGGTTTGAGGGGCTACACCTTC.

This clone appeared a few times. The rearrangement links TRBV11-2 to TRBJ1-2, with TRBD1 identical over 7 bases. The J segment lost 1 base and the V segment lost 2 bases, leaving 1 base of the junction unmatched. Germline V gene sequence: CDR1 SGHAT, CDR2 FQNNGV. The CDR3 has 14 residues. CDR3 in amino acids: CASSLTGVNYGYTF. As DNA, the CDR3 is TGTGCCAGCAGCTTAACAGGGGTTAACTATGGCTACACCTTC.

The chain recombines TRBV29-1 with TRBJ2-7, with a possible D match to TRBD1 (5 bases). Germline CDR1 reads SQVTM; CDR2 reads ANQGSEA. CDR3 size: 13 residues. Trimming cost V 6 bases and J 3 bases, with 15 bases left between them. DNA for the CDR3: TGCAGCGTAGCAGTACAGGATATCTACGAGCAGTACTTC. Amino acid sequence: CSVAVQDIYEQYF.